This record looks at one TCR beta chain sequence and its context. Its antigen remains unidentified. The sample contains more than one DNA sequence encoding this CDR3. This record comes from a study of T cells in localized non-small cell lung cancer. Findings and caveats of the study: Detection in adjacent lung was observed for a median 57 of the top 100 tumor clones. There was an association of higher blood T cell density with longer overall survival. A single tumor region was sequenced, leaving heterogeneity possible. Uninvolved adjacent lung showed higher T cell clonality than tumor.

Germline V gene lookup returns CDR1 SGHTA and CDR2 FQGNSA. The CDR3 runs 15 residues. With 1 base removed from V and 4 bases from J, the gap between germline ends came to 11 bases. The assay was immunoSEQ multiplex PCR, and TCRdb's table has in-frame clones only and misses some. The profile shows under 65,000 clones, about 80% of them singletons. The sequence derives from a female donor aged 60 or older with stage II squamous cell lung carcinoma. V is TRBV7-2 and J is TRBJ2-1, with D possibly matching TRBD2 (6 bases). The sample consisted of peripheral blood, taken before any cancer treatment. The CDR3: CASSLGVGGYNEQFF. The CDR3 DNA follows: TGTGCCAGCAGCTTAGGGGTGGGGGGATACAATGAGCAGTTCTTC.